This TCR beta chain emerged from a study of cytomegalovirus exposure and HLA in healthy donors. Across the whole study: Falling in the Caucasian-associated ancestry cluster were approximately 86% of under 450 genotyped donors. General study findings and limits: Segments of the TCR beta V type were, in most cases, productive about 87% or about 30% of the time in an earlier analysis. What a later analysis showed was that several of the most significant clusters appeared linked to common viral pathogens.

Regarding this clone: What it binds is not known.

This PCR relied on a set of 60 Vbeta primers and 13 Jbeta primers. TCRdb's table, derived via immunoSEQ multiplex PCR, lists solely in-frame clones and lacks some. The sample holds 100,000 to 150,000 clones, about 80% seen once. The CDR3 is 12 residues long. In germline, CDR1 is ENHRY, CDR2 SYGVKD. The V end lost 3 bases, the J end lost 5 bases, and 8 bases lay between the germline ends. The clonotype comes from a man younger than 45 in good health and CMV-seropositive. The sequenced material came from PBMCs. The chain joins TRBV10-3 to TRBJ2-7; D is possibly TRBD1 (5 bases). CDR3 DNA: TGTGCCATCAGTGACTCAGGGCACGAGCAGTACTTC. This codes for CAISDSGHEQYF.